This entry lists 11 T cell receptor beta chains sequenced from one sample in a study of blood T cell repertoires in COVID-19. The assay was immunoSEQ multiplex PCR, and TCRdb's table has in-frame clones only and misses some. Of more than 55,000 clones in the sample, more than 60% were seen once. Sequencing used peripheral blood. These receptors came from a woman in her 70s with acute or convalescent COVID-19.

The sample holds a few counts of this clone. V usage is TRBV18 and J usage is TRBJ1-1; the D gene is possibly TRBD1 (5 bases). CDR1 is KGHSH, CDR2 LQKENI, per germline. The CDR3 consists of 15 residues. V was pared by 3 bases and J by 5 bases, with 16 bases between. CDR3 in DNA: TGTGCCAGCTCACCCCTAAACAGGCCATCTACTGAAGCTTTCTTT. Translated: CASSPLNRPSTEAFF. Drawing the rest from reference TRBV18 and TRBJ1-1, the complete variable domain is NAGVMQNPRHLVRRRGQEARLRCSPMKGHSHVYWYRQLPEEGLKFMVYLQKENIIDESGMPKERFSAEFPKEGPSILRIQQVVRGDSAAYFCASSPLNRPSTEAFFGQGTRLTVV.

This rearrangement joins TRBV6-5 to TRBJ2-7, with TRBD1 identical over 10 bases. The CDR3 loop spans 14 amino acids. J lost 5 bases, V lost 6 bases, and 7 bases had no gene match. Germline CDR1 is MNHEY and CDR2 is SVGAGI. This CDR3 reads CASSKTGGIDEQYV. CDR3 in DNA: TGTGCCAGCAGCAAGACAGGGGGCATCGACGAGCAGTACGTC.

The V and J genes are TRBV19 and TRBJ2-7; 8 bases fit TRBD1. V trimming: 7 bases; J trimming: 4 bases; junction bases outside the gene matches: 12. Germline V CDR1 and CDR2: LNHDA, SQIVND (reference sequence). CDR3 size: 15 residues. The CDR3: CASTPGWTGKYEQYF. The CDR3 DNA follows: TGTGCCAGTACCCCAGGGTGGACAGGGAAGTACGAGCAGTACTTC.

The chain uses TRBV18 and TRBJ2-2; possibly TRBD2 for D (6 bases). Germline V gene lookup returns CDR1 KGHSH and CDR2 LQKENI. The CDR3 has 14 residues. Trimming took 4 bases from V and 3 from J, leaving 9 bases between them. In DNA form, the CDR3 reads TGTGCCAGCTCACGGGAGGCGGACACCGGGGAGCTGTTTTTT. This encodes CASSREADTGELFF.

CDR3 loop: CASSVGWTSGGAVLGGELFF. CDR3 DNA sequence: TGTGCCAGCAGCGTAGGCTGGACTAGCGGGGGGGCCGTTCTCGGCGGGGAGCTGTTTTTT. The genes are TRBV9 and TRBJ2-2; 15 bases agree with TRBD2. Germline assignment: CDR1 SGDLS and CDR2 YYNGEE. J lost 7 bases, V lost 0 bases, and 13 bases had no gene match. The CDR3 sequence is 20 residues long. The whole variable domain, remainder taken from reference TRBV9 and TRBJ2-2, is DSGVTQTPKHLITATGQRVTLRCSPRSGDLSVYWYQQSLDQGLQFLIQYYNGEERAKGNILERFSAQQFPDLHSELNLSSLELGDSALYFCASSVGWTSGGAVLGGELFFGEGSRLTVL.

This chain joins TRBV18 and TRBJ2-2, with D perhaps TRBD2 (6 bases). Germline assignment: CDR1 KGHSH and CDR2 LQKENI. Trimming stripped 1 base from V and 3 bases from J, with 6 bases between. The CDR3 covers 14 residues. The CDR3 protein is CASSPRGDTGELFF. In DNA form, the CDR3 reads TGTGCCAGCTCACCACGGGGGGACACCGGGGAGCTGTTTTTT.

V gene TRBV6-6 combines with J gene TRBJ2-1, with D maybe TRBD1 (6 bases). This CDR3 spans 16 amino acids. V was clipped by 2 bases and J by 5 bases, with 16 bases between them. CDR1 MNHNY and CDR2 SVGAGI come from the germline V gene (reference sequence). CDR3 bases: TGTGCCAGCAGTTACGTTTCTGGGGGCGCACACAATGAGCAGTTCTTC. Protein sequence: CASSYVSGGAHNEQFF.

The rearrangement links TRBV5-5 to TRBJ1-1, with D tentatively TRBD1 (6 bases). The CDR3 sequence is 16 residues long. Germline-derived CDR1 and CDR2 are SGHKS and YYEKEE (reference sequence). Deletions cut 3 bases from V and 5 bases from J, with 20 bases between. This CDR3 is CASSSYREGGRTEAFF. Here the CDR3 DNA reads TGTGCCAGCAGCTCATACAGGGAAGGAGGTCGGACTGAAGCTTTCTTT.

The chain combines TRBV6-6 with TRBJ2-3; 9 nucleotides align to TRBD2. The germline CDR1 and CDR2 sequences are MNHNY and SVGAGI (reference sequence). Trimming cost V 5 bases and J 0 bases; bases outside gene matches: 12. This CDR3 region has 18 residues. The CDR3, as DNA: TGTGCCAGCAGTCTCTTCGCGGGGGGGAAAACTAGCACAGATACGCAGTATTTT. It encodes CASSLFAGGKTSTDTQYF.

This clone has only a few counts. The V and J genes are TRBV5-4 and TRBJ2-3; 8 bases are shared with TRBD2. CDR3 size: 16 residues. With V trimmed by 4 bases and J by 2 bases, 9 bases remained unmatched. The germline gives CDR1 SGHNT, CDR2 YYREEE (reference sequence). The CDR3 region is CASSQTGRGDTDTQYF. CDR3 DNA: TGTGCCAGCAGCCAGACTGGGCGGGGGGACACAGATACGCAGTATTTT.

This sequence joins TRBV19 and TRBJ1-4; no clear D. V shed 7 bases and J shed 4 bases, with 13 bases lying between them. This CDR3 contains 14 residues. Germline V gene sequence: CDR1 LNHDA, CDR2 SQIVND (reference sequence). The CDR3, as DNA: TGTGCCAGTACCCAAGGTGCGGGTAATGAAAAACTGTTTTTT. Amino acid sequence: CASTQGAGNEKLFF.